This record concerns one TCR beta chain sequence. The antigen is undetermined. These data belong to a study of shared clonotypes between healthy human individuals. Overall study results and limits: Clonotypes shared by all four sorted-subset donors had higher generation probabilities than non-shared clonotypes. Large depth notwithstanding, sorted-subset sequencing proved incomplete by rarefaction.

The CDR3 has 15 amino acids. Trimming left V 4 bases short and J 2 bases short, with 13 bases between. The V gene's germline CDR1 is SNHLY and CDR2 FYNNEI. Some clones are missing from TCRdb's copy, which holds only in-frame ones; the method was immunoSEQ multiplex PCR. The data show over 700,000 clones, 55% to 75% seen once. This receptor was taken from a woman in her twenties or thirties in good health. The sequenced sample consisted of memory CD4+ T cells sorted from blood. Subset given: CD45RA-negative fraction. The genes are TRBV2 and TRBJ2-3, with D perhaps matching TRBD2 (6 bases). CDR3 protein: CASSGTGVLTDTQYF. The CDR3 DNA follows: TGTGCCAGCAGTGGGACGGGAGTCCTCACAGATACGCAGTATTTT.